Listed here are 21 T cell receptor beta chains from one sample, sequenced in a study of blood T cell repertoires in COVID-19. The table came from immunoSEQ multiplex PCR; TCRdb's copy has only in-frame clones and leaves some out. The data hold some 300,000 clones, with roughly 90% observed a single time. The sample taken for sequencing was PBMCs or T cells enriched from blood (not recorded which). The receptors stem from a woman in her thirties who had recovered from COVID-19.

This chain connects TRBV10-1 to TRBJ2-1, with TRBD1 as a possible D gene (5 bases). CDR3 size: 15 residues. V shed 4 bases and J shed 2 bases, with 12 bases lying between them. Germline V gives CDR1 WNHNN, CDR2 SYGVQD (reference sequence). CDR3 residues: CASSGGKGPYNEQFF. The DNA for the CDR3 is TGCGCCAGCAGTGGTGGGAAGGGGCCCTACAATGAGCAGTTCTTC.

This chain links TRBV7-9 with TRBJ2-7; 9 bases map to TRBD1. Germline CDR1 is SEHNR and CDR2 is FQNEAQ (reference sequence). The CDR3 covers 16 residues. V lost 5 bases, J lost 4 bases, and 12 bases stayed unmatched. In nucleotides, the CDR3 is TGTGCCAGCAGCCACCCCCGGGACAGGGCTAATTACGAGCAGTACTTC. This codes for CASSHPRDRANYEQYF. Combining the CDR3 with reference TRBV7-9 and TRBJ2-7 gives the whole variable domain DTGVSQNPRHKITKRGQNVTFRCDPISEHNRLYWYRQTLGQGPEFLTYFQNEAQLEKSRLLSDRFSAERPKGSFSTLEIQRTEQGDSAMYLCASSHPRDRANYEQYFGPGTRLTVT.

This clone occurred many times. V gene TRBV7-9 combines with J gene TRBJ2-1; D possibly corresponds to TRBD2 (5 bases). The V gene's germline CDR1 is SEHNR and CDR2 FQNEAQ (reference sequence). Trimming removed 4 bases at V and 8 bases at J, with 18 bases between. The CDR3 is 15 amino acids. CDR3 in amino acids: CASSSGLADVDEQFF. The CDR3 DNA sequence: TGTGCCAGCAGCTCGGGTCTAGCTGACGTCGATGAGCAGTTCTTC.

This chain uses TRBV24-1 with TRBJ2-5, with a weak D call TRBD1 (6 bases). The CDR3 contains 16 residues. Germline assignment: CDR1 KGHDR and CDR2 SFDVKD. Trimming took 3 bases from V and 11 from J, leaving 24 bases between them. CDR3 in amino acids: CATSDPTGPDGLLQYF. The CDR3, as DNA: TGTGCCACCAGTGATCCCACAGGGCCCGACGGATTGTTGCAGTACTTC.

The rearrangement uses TRBV28 and TRBJ1-1; weak D call: TRBD1 (5 bases). V was trimmed by 0 bases and J by 5 bases, leaving 7 bases between them. The germline V gene encodes CDR1 MDHEN and CDR2 SYDVKM. This CDR3 has 13 residues. The CDR3 is CASSLWRGTEAFF. The CDR3 DNA reads as TGTGCCAGCAGTTTATGGCGGGGGACTGAAGCTTTCTTT.

The chain has TRBV18 and TRBJ1-1; 8 bases agree with TRBD1. The J segment lost 11 bases and the V segment lost 0 bases, leaving 17 bases of the junction unmatched. CDR3 length: 17 residues. Germline V CDR1 and CDR2: KGHSH, LQKENI. The CDR3 spells CASSPPTPYGQGGMAFF. CDR3 sequence (DNA): TGTGCCAGCTCACCACCGACCCCATACGGACAGGGTGGGATGGCTTTCTTT.

This clone is a singleton in its sample. The genes are TRBV27 and TRBJ2-1; 10 nucleotides match TRBD1. The length of the CDR3 is 18 residues. V dropped 2 bases and J dropped 0; count of bases not matched to a gene: 7. Germline V gives CDR1 MNHEY, CDR2 SMNVEV (reference sequence). The DNA of the CDR3 is TGTGCCAGCAGTTTACCCGACAGGGGGCCACTCTCCTACAATGAGCAGTTCTTC. Translation gives CASSLPDRGPLSYNEQFF.

This clone was found a few times. This sequence joins TRBV19 and TRBJ1-4; D is undetermined. Trimming took off 4 bases at V and 7 bases at J, with 13 bases between the two ends. The CDR3 totals 14 residues. Germline V CDR1 and CDR2: LNHDA, SQIVND (reference sequence). CDR3 bases: TGTGCCAGTAGTACTTATGAGCGAACTGAAAAACTGTTTTTT. It yields the protein CASSTYERTEKLFF.

J is TRBJ1-1 and V is TRBV27; 8 bases are a match to TRBD1. J was trimmed by 6 bases and V by 4 bases; bases with no gene match: 13. This CDR3 contains 16 residues. The germline V gene has CDR1 MNHEY and CDR2 SMNVEV (reference sequence). The CDR3 DNA sequence: TGTGCCAGCAGTTCCCAGGGGGCCGGTCCGACTGCTGAAGCTTTCTTT. Its translation: CASSSQGAGPTAEAFF.

This clone occurred a few times. The chain recombines TRBV28 with TRBJ1-3; TRBD1 agrees at 7 bases. The V and J ends lost 6 bases and 0 bases, in that order; junction bases with no gene match: 5. The CDR3 totals 15 residues. Germline CDR1 MDHEN, CDR2 SYDVKM. The CDR3 DNA sequence: TGTGCCAGCAGCCAGGGGGGTAACTCTGGAAACACCATATATTTT. This codes for CASSQGGNSGNTIYF. The full variable domain, in which reference TRBV28 and TRBJ1-3 provide the parts outside the CDR3, is DVKVTQSSRYLVKRTGEKVFLECVQDMDHENMFWYRQDPGLGLRLIYFSYDVKMKEKGDIPEGYSVSREKKERFSLILESASTNQTSMYLCASSQGGNSGNTIYFGEGSWLTVV.

This clone was seen a handful of times. This chain joins TRBV5-1 and TRBJ1-6; a possible D gene is TRBD1 (6 bases). Germline V gene data show CDR1 as SGHRS and CDR2 as YFSETQ. The CDR3 spans 14 residues. Trimming removed 0 bases from V and 8 bases from J, with 9 bases in between. CDR3 sequence: CASSLGTEDSPLHF. In DNA, the CDR3 is TGCGCCAGCAGCTTGGGGACAGAGGATTCACCCCTCCACTTT.

The J gene is TRBJ2-3, the V gene TRBV7-9, with D uncertain. Per germline, CDR1 SEHNR and CDR2 FQNEAQ (reference sequence). This CDR3 is built from 14 residues. The ends were cut back, 2 bases at V and 7 bases at J, with 13 bases in the middle. The CDR3 sequence: CASSLPTSPNTQYF. In DNA, the CDR3 is TGTGCCAGCAGCTTACCCACCTCCCCTAATACGCAGTATTTT.

This rearrangement joins TRBV27 to TRBJ2-7; 9 bases agree with TRBD2. The CDR3 consists of 18 residues. Germline V CDR1 and CDR2: MNHEY, SMNVEV (reference sequence). V shed 0 bases and J 0 bases; nucleotides not matched to a gene: 9. The CDR3 spells CASSLSFASGTFSYEQYF. The CDR3 DNA is TGTGCCAGCAGTTTATCGTTTGCTAGCGGGACCTTCTCCTACGAGCAGTACTTC.

The V gene is TRBV4-2, the J gene TRBJ2-5, with TRBD1 identical over 7 bases. The CDR3 is 14 amino acids. The germline V gene has CDR1 LGHNA and CDR2 YNFKEQ. V lost 5 bases and J lost 2; bases outside the gene matches: 5. CDR3 region: CASSFGGQQETQYF. For the CDR3, the DNA is TGTGCCAGCAGCTTTGGGGGACAGCAAGAGACCCAGTACTTC.

This clone has a single count. The genes are TRBV29-1 and TRBJ2-7; D gene uncertain. The germline gives CDR1 SQVTM, CDR2 ANQGSEA. This CDR3 region has 10 residues. Trimming took off 4 bases at V and 5 bases at J, with 6 bases between the two ends. CDR3: CSVGQNEQYF. For the CDR3, the DNA is TGCAGCGTTGGGCAAAACGAGCAGTACTTC.

The J gene is TRBJ2-5, the V gene TRBV3-1 (or the pseudogene TRBV3-2), with 7 bases fitting TRBD1. This CDR3 has 13 residues. Trimming removed 4 bases from V and 2 bases from J; junction bases left unmatched: 1. Germline values: CDR1 LGHDT, CDR2 YNNKEL (reference sequence). The CDR3 sequence: CASSLGQQETQYF. For the CDR3, the DNA is TGTGCCAGCAGCCTGGGACAGCAAGAGACCCAGTACTTC.

This chain uses TRBV15 with TRBJ1-4; D remains ambiguous. V was shortened by 4 bases and J by 7 bases, with 13 bases between the two germline ends. CDR3 length equals 14 residues. CDR1 and CDR2 from the germline V gene are LNHNV and YYDKDF (reference sequence). In DNA, the CDR3 is TGTGCCACCAGCATGGGGAGTATCGGTGAAAAACTGTTTTTT. Its translation: CATSMGSIGEKLFF.

The V and J genes are TRBV3-1 (or the pseudogene TRBV3-2) and TRBJ1-3, with a weak D call TRBD1 (5 bases). With 7 bases removed from V and 4 bases from J, the gap between germline ends came to 17 bases. The CDR3 loop spans 15 amino acids. Germline V CDR1 and CDR2: LGHDT, YNNKEL (reference sequence). For the CDR3, the DNA is TGTGCCAGCAAAGTAGGGGCGACCCCGGGAAACACCATATATTTT. Translation: CASKVGATPGNTIYF.

The chain combines TRBV4-1 with TRBJ2-3, with D maybe TRBD1 (5 bases). The CDR3 sequence is 16 residues long. V was pared by 0 bases and J by 2 bases, with 12 bases between. The germline gives CDR1 MGHRA, CDR2 YSYEKL. CDR3 nucleotide sequence: TGCGCCAGCAGCCAAGATAAGGGGATGCTCACAGATACGCAGTATTTT. As protein: CASSQDKGMLTDTQYF.

This clone was observed once. As DNA, the CDR3 is TGTGCCAGCAGCTTAGGTGGACTAGCGGGAGGTACCTCCTACGAGCAGTACTTC. It encodes CASSLGGLAGGTSYEQYF. V gene TRBV7-2 combines with J gene TRBJ2-7, with 14 bases aligning to TRBD2. CDR3 length: 18 residues. Trimming removed 1 base from V and 0 bases from J; junction bases left unmatched: 5. The V gene's germline CDR1 is SGHTA and CDR2 FQGNSA.

The V gene is TRBV29-1, the J gene TRBJ1-5, with TRBD1 identical over 10 bases. The length of the CDR3 is 13 residues. Germline values: CDR1 SQVTM, CDR2 ANQGSEA. V lost 5 bases, J lost 4 bases, and 2 bases stayed unmatched. The CDR3 region has the DNA TGCAGCGTTTCGGACAGGGGGAATCAGCCCCAGCATTTT. Protein sequence: CSVSDRGNQPQHF. Full variable domain (remainder filled in from reference TRBV29-1 and TRBJ1-5): SAVISQKPSRDICQRGTSLTIQCQVDSQVTMMFWYRQQPGQSLTLIATANQGSEATYESGFVIDKFPISRPNLTFSTLTVSNMSPEDSSIYLCSVSDRGNQPQHFGDGTRLSIL.